This T cell receptor beta chain comes out of a study of beta chain features in type 1 diabetes. Investigators reverse transcribed all isolated RNA, so they sequenced expressed TCRB transcripts. Clones were sequenced by immunoSEQ multiplex PCR, and TCRdb holds only the in-frame ones, with some missing. The table has 350,000 to 400,000 clones, about 14% seen once; the top ten hold approximately 0.02%. The germline V gene has CDR1 LGHNA and CDR2 YNFKEQ. Germline trimming cut 1 base from V and 7 bases from J; bases unmatched to any gene: 7. The CDR3 totals 16 residues. The sequence was obtained from a woman younger than 35 in good health. V is TRBV4-2 and J is TRBJ1-4, with TRBD1 matching over 9 bases. Specimen: naive CD4+ T cells from blood. Written as DNA, the CDR3 is TGTGCCAGCAGCCAAGCTAGGGACAGGGCTTTTGAAAAACTGTTTTTT. Protein product: CASSQARDRAFEKLFF.